The clone carrying this T cell receptor (beta chain) was counted only a few times. Antigen specificity is unknown. The CDR3 totals 14 residues. With 10 bases clipped from V and 2 bases from J, the junction kept 10 bases outside the gene matches. The sample comes from a study of T cells in Graves' hyperthyroidism and ophthalmopathy. Overall study results and limits: The majority of expanded thyroid clonotypes above 0.001 also appeared in blood.

Hyperthyroidism was newly diagnosed in patients aged 18 to 65 (duration under 2 months). TCR beta CDR3 region amplification was performed from RNA transcripts. The HTBI primer set drove a first-round RT-PCR of the TCR CDR3. TCRdb processed the multiplex PCR reads anew with MiXCR; each CDR3 protein has one entry. The sample has fewer than 350,000 distinct CDR3 sequences, roughly a fifth seen once. Sequenced material: blood. The source of this sequence is a woman in her fifties or sixties with Graves' hyperthyroidism. The chain has TRBV12-3 or TRBV12-4 and TRBJ2-5; 7 bases match TRBD1. The CDR3 protein is CANTETGRQETQYF. The CDR3 DNA reads TGTGCCAACACTGAGACAGGGCGTCAAGAGACCCAGTACTTC.